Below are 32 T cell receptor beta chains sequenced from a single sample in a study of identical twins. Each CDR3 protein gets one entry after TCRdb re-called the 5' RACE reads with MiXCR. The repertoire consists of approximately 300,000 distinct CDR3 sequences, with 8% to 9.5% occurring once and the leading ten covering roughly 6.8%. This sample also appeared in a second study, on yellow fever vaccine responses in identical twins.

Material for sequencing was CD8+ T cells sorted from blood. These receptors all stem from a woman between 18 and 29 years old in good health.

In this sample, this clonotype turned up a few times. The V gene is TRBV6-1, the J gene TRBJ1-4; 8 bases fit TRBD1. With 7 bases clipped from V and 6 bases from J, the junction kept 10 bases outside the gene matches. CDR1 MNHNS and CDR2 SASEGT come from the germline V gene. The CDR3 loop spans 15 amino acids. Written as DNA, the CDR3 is TGTGCCAGCACCACACCTCAGGGGGCGCATGAAAAACTGTTTTTT. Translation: CASTTPQGAHEKLFF.

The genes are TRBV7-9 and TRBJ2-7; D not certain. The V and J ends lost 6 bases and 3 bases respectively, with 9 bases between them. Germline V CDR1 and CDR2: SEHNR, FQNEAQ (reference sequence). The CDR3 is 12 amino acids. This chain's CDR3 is CASRPNLYEQYF. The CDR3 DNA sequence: TGTGCCAGCAGACCCAACCTCTACGAGCAGTACTTC.

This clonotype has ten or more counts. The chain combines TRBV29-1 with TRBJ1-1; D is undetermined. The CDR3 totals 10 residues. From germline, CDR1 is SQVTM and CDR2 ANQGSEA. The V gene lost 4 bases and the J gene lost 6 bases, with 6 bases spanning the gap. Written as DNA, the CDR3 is TGCAGCGTTGTGGTCCCTGAAGCTTTCTTT. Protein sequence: CSVVVPEAFF.

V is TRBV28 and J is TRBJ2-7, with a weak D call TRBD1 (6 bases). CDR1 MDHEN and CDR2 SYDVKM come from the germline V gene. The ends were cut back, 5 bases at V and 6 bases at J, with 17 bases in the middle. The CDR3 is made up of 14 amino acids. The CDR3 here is CASSGRQAPGEQYF. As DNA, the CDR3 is TGTGCCAGCAGTGGGCGACAGGCCCCGGGCGAGCAGTACTTC.

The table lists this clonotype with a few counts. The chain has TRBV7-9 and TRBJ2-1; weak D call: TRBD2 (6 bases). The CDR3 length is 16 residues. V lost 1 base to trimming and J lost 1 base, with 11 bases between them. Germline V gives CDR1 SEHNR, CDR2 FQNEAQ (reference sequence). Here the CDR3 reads CASSLVAGGSYNEQFF. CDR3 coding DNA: TGTGCCAGCAGCTTAGTGGCTGGGGGGTCCTACAATGAGCAGTTCTTC.

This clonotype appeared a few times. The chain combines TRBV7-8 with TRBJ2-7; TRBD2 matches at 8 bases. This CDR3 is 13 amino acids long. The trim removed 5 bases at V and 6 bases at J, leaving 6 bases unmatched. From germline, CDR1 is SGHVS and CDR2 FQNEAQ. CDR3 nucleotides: TGTGCCAGCAGCCCCGCGGGGGGTGGCGAGCAGTACTTC. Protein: CASSPAGGGEQYF.

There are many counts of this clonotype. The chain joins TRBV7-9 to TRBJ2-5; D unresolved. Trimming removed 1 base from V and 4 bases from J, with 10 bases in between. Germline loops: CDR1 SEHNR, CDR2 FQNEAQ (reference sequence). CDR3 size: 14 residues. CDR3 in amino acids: CASSLEQLRETQYF. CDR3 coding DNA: TGTGCCAGCAGCTTAGAACAGCTCCGAGAGACCCAGTACTTC.

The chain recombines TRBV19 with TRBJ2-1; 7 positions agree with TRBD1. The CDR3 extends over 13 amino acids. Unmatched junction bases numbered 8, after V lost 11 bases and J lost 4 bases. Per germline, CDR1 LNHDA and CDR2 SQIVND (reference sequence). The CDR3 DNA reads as TGTGCCGTTGGGACAGAACTTTACAATGAGCAGTTCTTC. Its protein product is CAVGTELYNEQFF.

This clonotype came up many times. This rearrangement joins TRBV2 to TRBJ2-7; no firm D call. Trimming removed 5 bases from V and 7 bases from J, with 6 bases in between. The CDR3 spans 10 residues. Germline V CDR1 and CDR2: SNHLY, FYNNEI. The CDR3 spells CASSYGEQYF. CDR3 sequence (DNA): TGTGCCAGCAGTTACGGTGAGCAGTACTTC.

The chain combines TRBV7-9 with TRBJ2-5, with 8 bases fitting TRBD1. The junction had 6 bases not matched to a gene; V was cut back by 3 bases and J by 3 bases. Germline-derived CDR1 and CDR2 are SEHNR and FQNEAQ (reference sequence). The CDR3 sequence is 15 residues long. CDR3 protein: CASSLGQASKETQYF. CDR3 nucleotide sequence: TGTGCCAGCAGCTTGGGACAGGCATCAAAAGAGACCCAGTACTTC. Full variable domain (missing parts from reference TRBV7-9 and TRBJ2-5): DTGVSQNPRHKITKRGQNVTFRCDPISEHNRLYWYRQTLGQGPEFLTYFQNEAQLEKSRLLSDRFSAERPKGSFSTLEIQRTEQGDSAMYLCASSLGQASKETQYFGPGTRLLVL.

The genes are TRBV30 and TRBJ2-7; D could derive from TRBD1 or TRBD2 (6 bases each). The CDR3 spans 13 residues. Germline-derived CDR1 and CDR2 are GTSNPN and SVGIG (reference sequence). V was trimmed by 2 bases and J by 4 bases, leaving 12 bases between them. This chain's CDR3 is CAWSPGGRYEQYF. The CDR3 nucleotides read TGTGCCTGGAGTCCTGGGGGGCGGTACGAGCAGTACTTC.

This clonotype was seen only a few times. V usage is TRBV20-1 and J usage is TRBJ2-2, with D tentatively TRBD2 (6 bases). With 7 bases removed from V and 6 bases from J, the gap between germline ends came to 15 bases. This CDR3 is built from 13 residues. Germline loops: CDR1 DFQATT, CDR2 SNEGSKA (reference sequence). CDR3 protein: CSVSRREPGELFF. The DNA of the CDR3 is TGCAGTGTCTCGCGGAGGGAGCCCGGGGAGCTGTTTTTT.

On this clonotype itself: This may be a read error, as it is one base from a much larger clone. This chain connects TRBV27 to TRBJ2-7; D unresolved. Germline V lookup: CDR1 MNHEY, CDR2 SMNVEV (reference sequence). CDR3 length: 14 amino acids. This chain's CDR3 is CASGLEVAGYEQYF. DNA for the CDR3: TGTGCCAGCGGTTTAGAGGTAGCTGGCTACGAGCAGTACTTC.

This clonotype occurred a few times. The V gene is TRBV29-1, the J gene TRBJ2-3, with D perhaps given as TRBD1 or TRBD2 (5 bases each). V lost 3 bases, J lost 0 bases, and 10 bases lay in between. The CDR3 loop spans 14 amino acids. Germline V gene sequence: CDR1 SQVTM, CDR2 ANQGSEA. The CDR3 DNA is TGCAGCGTTGACCAAGGGGACAGCACAGATACGCAGTATTTT. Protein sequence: CSVDQGDSTDTQYF.

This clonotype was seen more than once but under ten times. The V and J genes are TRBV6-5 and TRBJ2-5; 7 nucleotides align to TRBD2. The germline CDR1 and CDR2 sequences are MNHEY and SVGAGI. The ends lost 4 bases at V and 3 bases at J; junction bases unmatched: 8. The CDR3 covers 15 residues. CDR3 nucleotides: TGTGCCAGCAGTTCGCCGGGACTACAAAAAGAGACCCAGTACTTC. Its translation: CASSSPGLQKETQYF.

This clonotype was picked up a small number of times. The CDR3 sequence is CSAWDSSYEQYF. The CDR3 DNA reads as TGCAGCGCCTGGGACTCTTCCTACGAGCAGTACTTC. The V gene is TRBV29-1, the J gene TRBJ2-7; TRBD2 is a possible D gene (6 bases). The germline gives CDR1 SQVTM, CDR2 ANQGSEA. V was pared by 7 bases and J by 1 base, with 11 bases between. CDR3 length equals 12 residues.

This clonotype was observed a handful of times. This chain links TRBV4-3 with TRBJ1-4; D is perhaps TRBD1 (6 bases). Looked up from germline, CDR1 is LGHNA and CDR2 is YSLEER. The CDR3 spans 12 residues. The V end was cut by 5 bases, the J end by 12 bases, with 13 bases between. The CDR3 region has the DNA TGCGCCAGCAGCACGGAACAGGGTGAACTGTTTTTT. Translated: CASSTEQGELFF.

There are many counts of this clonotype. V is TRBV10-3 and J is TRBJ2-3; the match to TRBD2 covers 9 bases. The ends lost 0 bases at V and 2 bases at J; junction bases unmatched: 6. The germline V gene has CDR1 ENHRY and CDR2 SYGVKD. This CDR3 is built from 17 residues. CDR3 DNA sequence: TGTGCCATCAGTGAGTCTGCGCTAGCGGGATCCACAGATACGCAGTATTTT. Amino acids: CAISESALAGSTDTQYF.

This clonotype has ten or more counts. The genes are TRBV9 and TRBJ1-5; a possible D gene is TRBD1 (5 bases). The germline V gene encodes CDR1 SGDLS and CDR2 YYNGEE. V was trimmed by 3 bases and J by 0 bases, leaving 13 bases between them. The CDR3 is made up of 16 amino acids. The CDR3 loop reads CASSAGTDYSNQPQHF. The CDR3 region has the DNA TGTGCCAGCAGCGCCGGGACGGATTATAGCAATCAGCCCCAGCATTTT.

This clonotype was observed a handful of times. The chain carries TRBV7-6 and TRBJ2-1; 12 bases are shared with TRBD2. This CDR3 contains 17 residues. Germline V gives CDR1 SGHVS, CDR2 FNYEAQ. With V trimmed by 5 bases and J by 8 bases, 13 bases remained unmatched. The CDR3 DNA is TGTGCCAGCAGCCAAACTAGCGGGGGGCGAGACCCTTATGAGCAGTTCTTC. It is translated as CASSQTSGGRDPYEQFF.

The CDR3 spells CASSTGSRETQYF. In DNA form, the CDR3 reads TGTGCCAGCAGCACCGGGTCCCGAGAGACCCAGTACTTC. This chain uses TRBV2 with TRBJ2-5, with D hard to call. V gave up 6 bases and J gave up 4 bases, with 12 bases separating them. CDR3 length: 13 amino acids. CDR1 is SNHLY and CDR2 is FYNNEI in the germline V gene.

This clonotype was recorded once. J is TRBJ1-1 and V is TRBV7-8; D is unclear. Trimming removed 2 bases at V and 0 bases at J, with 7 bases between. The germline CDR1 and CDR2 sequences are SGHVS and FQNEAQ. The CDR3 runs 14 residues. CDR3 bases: TGTGCCAGCAGCTTACAGGAGTTGAACACTGAAGCTTTCTTT. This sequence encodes CASSLQELNTEAFF.

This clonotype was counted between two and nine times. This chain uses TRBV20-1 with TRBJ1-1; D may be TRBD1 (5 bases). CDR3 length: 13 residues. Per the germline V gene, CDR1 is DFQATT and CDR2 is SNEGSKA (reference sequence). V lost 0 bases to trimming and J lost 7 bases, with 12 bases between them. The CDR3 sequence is CSARDVGTGEAFF. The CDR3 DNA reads TGCAGTGCTAGAGACGTCGGGACCGGTGAAGCTTTCTTT.

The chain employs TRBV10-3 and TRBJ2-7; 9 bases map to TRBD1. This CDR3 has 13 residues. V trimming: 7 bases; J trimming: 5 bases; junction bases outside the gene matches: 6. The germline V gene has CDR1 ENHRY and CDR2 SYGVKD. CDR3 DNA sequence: TGTGCCATCACCGTTGACAGGGGGAACGAGCAGTACTTC. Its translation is CAITVDRGNEQYF.

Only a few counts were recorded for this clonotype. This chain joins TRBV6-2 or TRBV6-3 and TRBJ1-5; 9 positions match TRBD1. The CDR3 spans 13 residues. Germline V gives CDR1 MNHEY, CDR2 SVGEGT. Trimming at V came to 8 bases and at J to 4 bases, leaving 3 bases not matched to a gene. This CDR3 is CASRGQGNQPQHF. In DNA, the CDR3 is TGTGCCAGCCGAGGACAGGGGAATCAGCCCCAGCATTTT.

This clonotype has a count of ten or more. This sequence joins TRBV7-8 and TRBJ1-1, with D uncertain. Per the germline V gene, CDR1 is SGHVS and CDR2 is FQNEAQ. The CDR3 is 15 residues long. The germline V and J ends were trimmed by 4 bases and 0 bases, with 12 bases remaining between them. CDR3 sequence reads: CASSYEQRLNTEAFF. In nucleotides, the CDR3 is TGTGCCAGCAGCTATGAACAGCGCCTGAACACTGAAGCTTTCTTT.

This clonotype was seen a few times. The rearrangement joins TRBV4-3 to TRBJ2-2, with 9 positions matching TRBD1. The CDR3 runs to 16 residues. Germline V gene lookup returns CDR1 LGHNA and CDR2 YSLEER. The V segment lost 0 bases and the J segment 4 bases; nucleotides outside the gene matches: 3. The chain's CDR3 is CASSQDWTGVTGELFF. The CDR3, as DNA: TGCGCCAGCAGCCAAGACTGGACAGGGGTCACCGGGGAGCTGTTTTTT.

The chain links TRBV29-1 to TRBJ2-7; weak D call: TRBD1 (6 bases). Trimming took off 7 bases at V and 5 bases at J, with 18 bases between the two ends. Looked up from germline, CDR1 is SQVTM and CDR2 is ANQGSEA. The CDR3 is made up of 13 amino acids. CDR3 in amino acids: CSASGQGFHEQYF. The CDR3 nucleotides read TGCAGCGCCTCAGGGCAGGGGTTCCACGAGCAGTACTTC.

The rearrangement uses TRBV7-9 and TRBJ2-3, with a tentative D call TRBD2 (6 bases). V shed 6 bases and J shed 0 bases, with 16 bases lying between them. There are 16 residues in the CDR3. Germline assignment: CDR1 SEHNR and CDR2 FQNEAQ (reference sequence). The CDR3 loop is CASSSWVADSTDTQYF. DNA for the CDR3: TGTGCCAGCAGTTCGTGGGTAGCGGATAGCACAGATACGCAGTATTTT.

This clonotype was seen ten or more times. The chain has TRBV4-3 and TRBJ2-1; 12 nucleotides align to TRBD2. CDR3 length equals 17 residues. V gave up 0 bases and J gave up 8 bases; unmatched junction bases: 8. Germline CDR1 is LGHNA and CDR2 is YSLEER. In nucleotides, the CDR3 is TGCGCCAGCAGCCAAGATCCCAGCCTAGCGGGAGGGCATGAGCAGTTCTTC. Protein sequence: CASSQDPSLAGGHEQFF.

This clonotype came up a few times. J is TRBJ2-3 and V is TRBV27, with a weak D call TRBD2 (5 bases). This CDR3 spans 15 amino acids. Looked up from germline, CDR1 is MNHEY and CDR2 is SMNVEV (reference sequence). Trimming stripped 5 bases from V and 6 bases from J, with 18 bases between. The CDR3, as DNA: TGTGCCAGCAGTCCTACGGGGTCTCAAGGCGATACGCAGTATTTT. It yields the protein CASSPTGSQGDTQYF.

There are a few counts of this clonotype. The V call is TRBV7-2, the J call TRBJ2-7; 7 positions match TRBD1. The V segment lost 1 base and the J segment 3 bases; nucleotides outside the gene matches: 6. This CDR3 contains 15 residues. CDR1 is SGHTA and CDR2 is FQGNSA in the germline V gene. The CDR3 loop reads CASSLERQGRYEQYF. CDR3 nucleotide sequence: TGTGCCAGCAGCTTAGAGAGACAGGGTCGCTACGAGCAGTACTTC.